The present TCR beta chain was sequenced within a study of T cells in Graves' hyperthyroidism and ophthalmopathy. Background on the study: At initial diagnosis, before any treatment had begun, peripheral blood was obtained.

Pregnant or lactating patients were excluded, as were those with uncontrolled infection or other autoimmune disease. On the basis of clinical symptoms, serum thyroxine and TRAb, thyroid ultrasound and orbital computed tomography, diagnoses were made. TCR beta CDR3 sequences were amplified from RNA transcripts. The HTBI primer set was used in a first-round RT-PCR of the TCR CDR3. One entry per CDR3 protein, called by TCRdb with MiXCR from the multiplex PCR reads. Of 650,000 to 700,000 distinct CDR3 sequences listed, 15% to 20% are singletons. The receptor's source is a middle-aged man with Graves' hyperthyroidism. Source material: blood.

The CDR3 sequence: CSVKQGHEQYF. The CDR3 nucleotides read TGCAGCGTGAAACAGGGCCACGAGCAGTACTTC. The V gene is TRBV29-1, the J gene TRBJ2-7; tentative D call: TRBD1 (6 bases). The CDR3 totals 11 residues. From germline, CDR1 is SQVTM and CDR2 ANQGSEA. V dropped 6 bases and J dropped 5 bases, with 11 bases sitting between them.